The rows below give T cell receptor beta chains drawn from one sample of a study of blood T cell repertoires in COVID-19. TCRdb's table, derived via immunoSEQ multiplex PCR, lists solely in-frame clones and lacks some. Of about 170,000 clones in the sample, more than 70% are singletons; the top ten hold approximately 2.1%. Sample: peripheral blood. All receptors come from a man aged 50 or older who had recovered from COVID-19. Each CDR3 is given with its conserved first and last residue. Each record gives: D gene, clone size, V gene, J gene, CDR3 DNA, CDR3 protein. A D gene is named only where the DNA matches it firmly. Clone size is shown for a subset of rows, as once, few, many or a class of expanded clone.

>TRBD1|NA|TRBV12-3/TRBV12-4|TRBJ1-5
TGTGCCAGCAGTAGGGGGCCAAATCAGCCCCAGCATTTT
CASSRGPNQPQHF
>NA|NA|TRBV24-1|TRBJ2-1
TGTGCCACCAGTGATTTGAACAGCTACAATGAGCAGTTCTTC
CATSDLNSYNEQFF
>NA|NA|TRBV4-3|TRBJ2-2
TGCGCCAGCAGCCAAGAAGTCGCAGGGGCCGGGGAGCTGTTTTTT
CASSQEVAGAGELFF
>NA|NA|TRBV7-2|TRBJ2-5
TGTGCCAGCAGCACTAGAGAGCCCCAAGAGACCCAGTACTTC
CASSTREPQETQYF
>TRBD1|once|TRBV6-1|TRBJ1-1
TGTGCCAGCAGTGAACCCGGACAGGGGGTTCCTGAAGCTTTCTTT
CASSEPGQGVPEAFF
>NA|NA|TRBV3-1/TRBV3-2|TRBJ1-1
TGTGCCAGCAGCCAAGTTGCGGTCCCAGCAGGGGTCACTGAAGCTTTCTTT
CASSQVAVPAGVTEAFF
>TRBD2|few|TRBV5-1|TRBJ2-7
TGCGCCAGCAGCTTGGCCGGGACTAGCCTCTACGAGCAGTACTTC
CASSLAGTSLYEQYF
>NA|NA|TRBV4-3|TRBJ2-7
TGCGCCAGCAGCCAAGATGTGGAGGGGGCATTTTACGAGCAGTACTTC
CASSQDVEGAFYEQYF
>NA|NA|TRBV7-8|TRBJ1-1
TGTGCCAGCAGCTTCGACAGTAGAGCAGGGATCCTTCGGGTAGGTGAAGCTTTCTTT
CASSFDSRAGILRVGEAFF
>TRBD2|NA|TRBV6-1|TRBJ2-4
TGTGCCAGCAGTGGAGAGTTTGGGACTAGCGGGCAGCTAGCCAAAAACATTCAGTACTTC
CASSGEFGTSGQLAKNIQYF
>TRBD1|NA|TRBV19|TRBJ2-5
TGTGCCAGTAGTGCCCGTGGGGGACAGGGTCCCAAGGGCCAAGAGACCCAGTACTTC
CASSARGGQGPKGQETQYF
>NA|once|TRBV7-6|TRBJ2-2
TGTGCCAGCAGCTTGTACCCCACGGACACCCCGAACACCGGGGAGCTGTTTTTT
CASSLYPTDTPNTGELFF
>NA|NA|TRBV6-5|TRBJ2-5
TGTGCCAGCAGTTACGGAACAGGGACCCAAGAGACCCAGTACTTC
CASSYGTGTQETQYF
>TRBD1|NA|TRBV6-5|TRBJ2-7
TGTGCCAGCAGACAGGGGGCGCAAAACGAGCAGTACTTC
CASRQGAQNEQYF
>NA|once|TRBV30|TRBJ2-2
TGTGCCTGGAGCCCCGTAGGGGTGGGCACCGGGGAGCTGTTTTTT
CAWSPVGVGTGELFF
>TRBD2|NA|TRBV25-1|TRBJ2-4
TGTGCCAGCAGTGAACTAGCGGGAGGCGGCATTCAGTACTTC
CASSELAGGGIQYF
>TRBD1|NA|TRBV28|TRBJ1-3
TGTGCCAGCAGTTTAGCCGGGACAGCTCGCTCTGGAAACACCATATATTTT
CASSLAGTARSGNTIYF
>TRBD1|NA|TRBV18|TRBJ1-4
TGTGCCAGCTCACCTCAGGGGGCCTTGGAAGAAAAACTGTTTTTT
CASSPQGALEEKLFF
>TRBD2|NA|TRBV5-6|TRBJ2-7
TGTGCCAGCAGCCCGGGGGGTCGAGCGGGATCCCGGTACGAGCAGTACTTC
CASSPGGRAGSRYEQYF
>NA|NA|TRBV27|TRBJ2-3
TGTGCCAGCAGTTTAGATCCCCAGGCCTATTTGCACATTGGTCAGTATTTT
CASSLDPQAYLHIGQYF
>NA|NA|TRBV28|TRBJ1-5
TGTGCCAGCCTAGGGCCGGGGTTTTTGAGCAATCAGCCCCAGCATTTT
CASLGPGFLSNQPQHF
>TRBD1|NA|TRBV27|TRBJ1-6
TGTGCCAGCAGTCCGGACAGGACCTCCTATAATTCACCCCTCCACTTT
CASSPDRTSYNSPLHF
>TRBD2|NA|TRBV9|TRBJ2-5
TGTGCCAGCAGCGTAACTAGCGGGGGGGGTGAGACCCAGTACTTC
CASSVTSGGGETQYF
>TRBD1|once|TRBV2|TRBJ1-6
TGTGCCAGCAGCGGGGACAGGGGGTATTCACCCCTCCACTTT
CASSGDRGYSPLHF
>NA|NA|TRBV28|TRBJ1-2
TGTGCCAGCAGCCCACCCGGGCGACTCTCGGGAGGCTACACCTTC
CASSPPGRLSGGYTF
>TRBD2|NA|TRBV4-3|TRBJ2-4
TGCGCCAGCAGCCCGGGGGGAGCAGGCAAAAACATTCAGTACTTC
CASSPGGAGKNIQYF
>TRBD2|once|TRBV27|TRBJ2-3
TGTGCCAGCAGCAAGGGACTAGGTGTCTCAGATACGCAGTATTTT
CASSKGLGVSDTQYF
>TRBD2|NA|TRBV7-2|TRBJ2-1
TGTGCCAGCAGCTTAGTTAGCGGGGGAAGGAAGTTCTACAATGAGCAGTTCTTC
CASSLVSGGRKFYNEQFF
>NA|NA|TRBV10-3|TRBJ1-2
TGTGCCATCAGTGAGGCGGGGGGCAACTATGGCTACACCTTC
CAISEAGGNYGYTF
>TRBD1|NA|TRBV6-5|TRBJ1-3
TGTGCCAGCAGTAAGGGACAGGGCGGTGGAAACACCATATATTTT
CASSKGQGGGNTIYF
>NA|few|TRBV5-4|TRBJ2-7
TGTGCCAGCAGCTTTGGGCGGGTCTCCTACGAGCAGTACTTC
CASSFGRVSYEQYF
>NA|once|TRBV2|TRBJ2-3
TGTGCCAGCACGGAGGGCGCGCCAGGAGGGGTTACGCAGTATTTT
CASTEGAPGGVTQYF
>NA|NA|TRBV3-1/TRBV3-2|TRBJ1-5
TGTGCCAGCAGCCAAGTCCGGGATAGCAATCAGCCCCAGCATTTT
CASSQVRDSNQPQHF
>TRBD2|NA|TRBV7-2|TRBJ2-1
TGTGCCAGCAGCTTAGGGGGAGTAGCGGGAGTAGTTGAGCAGTTCTTC
CASSLGGVAGVVEQFF
>NA|NA|TRBV10-2|TRBJ2-5
TGCGCCAGCGCCCCGGGTATGGGGGGGCCGTACCAAGAGACCCAGTACTTC
CASAPGMGGPYQETQYF
>NA|NA|TRBV10-3|TRBJ2-2
TGTGCCATCAAGACCAGGGGCACCGGGGAGCTGTTTTTT
CAIKTRGTGELFF
>TRBD1|NA|TRBV7-2|TRBJ2-2
TGTGCCAGCAGACAGGGGGCCGGCGGGGAGCTGTTTTTT
CASRQGAGGELFF
>NA|NA|TRBV2|TRBJ2-7
TGTGCCAGCAGCGGGAGCCACTACGAGCAGTACTTC
CASSGSHYEQYF
>TRBD1|NA|TRBV3-1/TRBV3-2|TRBJ2-1
TGTGCCAGCAGCGGCTATGCGGGACAGGGGGTTCGTGAGCAGTTCTTC
CASSGYAGQGVREQFF
>TRBD2|few|TRBV4-3|TRBJ2-2
TGCGCCAGCAGCCAAGGGCGAGCGGGGTTAGTCACCGGGGAGCTGTTTTTT
CASSQGRAGLVTGELFF
>NA|NA|TRBV2|TRBJ2-7
TGTGCCAGCATGGGGGGCTACGAGCAGTACTTC
CASMGGYEQYF
>NA|once|TRBV7-9|TRBJ2-7
TGTGCCAGCAGCTTAGCGGAGGGGGGGGCGAAGTCCTACGAGCAGTACTTC
CASSLAEGGAKSYEQYF
>NA|NA|TRBV27|TRBJ2-1
TGTGCCAGCAGTTTAGGAGGGCTCCCTAATGAGCAGTTCTTC
CASSLGGLPNEQFF
>NA|NA|TRBV6-2/TRBV6-3|TRBJ1-1
TGTGCCAGCAGCCTAGGGGCGAACACTGAAGCTTTCTTT
CASSLGANTEAFF
>TRBD2|NA|TRBV7-8|TRBJ2-3
TGTGCCAGCAGCCCAAGGACTAGCGGGGGAGGAGATACGCAGTATTTT
CASSPRTSGGGDTQYF
>NA|NA|TRBV18|TRBJ1-4
TGTGCCAGCTCACCGGTTGGGGGAGGAGAAAAACTGTTTTTT
CASSPVGGGEKLFF
>NA|NA|TRBV7-9|TRBJ1-2
TGTGCCAGCAGCTTAAACGGACTCGGCTACACCTTC
CASSLNGLGYTF
>NA|NA|TRBV30|TRBJ1-5
TGTGCCTGGAGTACCGGGGGACGTCGGGAACAGCCCCAGCATTTT
CAWSTGGRREQPQHF
>NA|NA|TRBV11-2|TRBJ2-7
TGTGCCAGCAGCTTTAGACAGGTTGTCGATGCCTACGAGCAGTACTTC
CASSFRQVVDAYEQYF
>NA|NA|TRBV7-2|TRBJ2-7
TGTGCCAGCAGCTTAGTAATTTACGAGCAGTACTTC
CASSLVIYEQYF